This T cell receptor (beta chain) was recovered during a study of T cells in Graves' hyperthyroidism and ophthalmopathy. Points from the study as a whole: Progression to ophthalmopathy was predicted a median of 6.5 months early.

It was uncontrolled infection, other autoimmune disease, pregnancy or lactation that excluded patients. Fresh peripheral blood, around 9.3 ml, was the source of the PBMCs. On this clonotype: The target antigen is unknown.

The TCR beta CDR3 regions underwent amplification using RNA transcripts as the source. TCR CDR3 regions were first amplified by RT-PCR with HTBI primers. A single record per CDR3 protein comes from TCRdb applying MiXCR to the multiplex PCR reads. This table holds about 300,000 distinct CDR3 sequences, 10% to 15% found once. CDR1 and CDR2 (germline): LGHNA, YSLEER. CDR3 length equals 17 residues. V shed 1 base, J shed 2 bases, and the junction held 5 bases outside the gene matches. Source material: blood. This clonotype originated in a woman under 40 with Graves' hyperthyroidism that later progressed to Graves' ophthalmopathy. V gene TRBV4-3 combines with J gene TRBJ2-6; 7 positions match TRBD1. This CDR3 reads CASSQGRTGAGANVLTF. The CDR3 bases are TGCGCCAGCAGCCAAGGCCGCACAGGGGCTGGGGCCAACGTCCTGACTTTC.